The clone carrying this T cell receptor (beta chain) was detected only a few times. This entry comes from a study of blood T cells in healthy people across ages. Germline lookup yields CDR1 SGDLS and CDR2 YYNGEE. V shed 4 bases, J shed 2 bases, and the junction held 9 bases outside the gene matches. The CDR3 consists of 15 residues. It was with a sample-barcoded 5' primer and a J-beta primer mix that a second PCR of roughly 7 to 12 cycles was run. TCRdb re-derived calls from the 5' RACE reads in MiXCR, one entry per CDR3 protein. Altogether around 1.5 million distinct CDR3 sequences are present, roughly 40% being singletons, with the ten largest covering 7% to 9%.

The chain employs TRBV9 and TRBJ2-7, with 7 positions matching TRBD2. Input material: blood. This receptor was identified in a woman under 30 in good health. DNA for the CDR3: TGTGCCAGCAGCCCCGGGACTACCCCCGCCTACGAGCAGTACTTC. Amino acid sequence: CASSPGTTPAYEQYF. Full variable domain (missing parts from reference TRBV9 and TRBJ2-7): DSGVTQTPKHLITATGQRVTLRCSPRSGDLSVYWYQQSLDQGLQFLIQYYNGEERAKGNILERFSAQQFPDLHSELNLSSLELGDSALYFCASSPGTTPAYEQYFGPGTRLTVT.